This T cell receptor beta chain was found in a study of preoperative IRX-2 immunotherapy in early breast cancer. Treatment given: preoperative locoregional IRX-2 cytokine immunotherapy. Patients received preoperative, locoregional IRX-2 cytokine immunotherapy in a phase Ib study. Data came from immunoSEQ multiplex PCR; TCRdb stores just in-frame clones and leaves some out. The sample records over 35,000 clones, approximately 94% being singletons. The clonotype comes from a human donor with breast cancer. The material was tumor tissue, obtained after IRX-2 immunotherapy.

The CDR3, as DNA: TGCGCCAGCAGCTTGGCCCAGGGTTTACAAGAGACCCAGTACTTC. Its translation is CASSLAQGLQETQYF. The chain is built from TRBV5-1 and TRBJ2-5; tentative D call: TRBD1 (5 bases). With 0 bases removed from V and 2 bases from J, the gap between germline ends came to 11 bases. This CDR3 has 15 amino acids. The germline V gene encodes CDR1 SGHRS and CDR2 YFSETQ.